This TCR beta chain originates from a study of T cell responses to AZD1222 COVID-19 vaccine (dated by TCRdb to the early 2020s). In the study overall: AZD1222 recipients with second doses at about 4 weeks or about 12 weeks were pooled, because spike-specific TCR depth and breadth did not differ between schedules. TCR sequencing was performed for 230 to 250 trial participants, of whom 200 to 220 were given two doses of AZD1222 and around 25 were given two doses of MenACWY control vaccine. Trial participants were enrolled by age into subgroups of 18-55, 56-69 and 70-plus years, and 148, 28 and 57 TCR-sequenced participants, respectively, were included in these subgroups.

The CDR3 regions of human TCRbeta chains were analyzed by immunosequencing. The published analysis was carried out like this. TCRs in the repertoires were compared against a reference library of SARS-CoV-2-specific TCRs that had been generated with the MIRA antigen-specificity platform. Breadth meant the fraction of unique TCRs that were SARS-CoV-2-associated, whereas depth meant the fraction of total T cells that were SARS-CoV-2-associated. Using the MIRA data, every spike-specific TCR was mapped to the spike region that the TCR reacted to and assigned to either a CD4 or a CD8 class. Log10-transformed breadth and depth values were compared by one-way ANOVA with Sidak's multiple comparisons tests. TCRdb took over this immuneACCESS table, retaining in-frame rearrangements with V and J assigned. Such tables are incomplete; in checked studies, under half of the missing clones stem from an unresolved V gene, and the remainder is unexplained. V and J calls and clone size are those listed in that table; D and trimming were worked out from the DNA. The sample yields nearly 100,000 clones; more than 70% were counted once. 2.5% to 3% of the sample comes from the top ten.

Of note for this clone: What this receptor recognizes is not known. No qualities accompany the bases; no much larger clone lies one base away.

The investigation overall reported the following: Conclusions about previously exposed vaccinees are limited, since just five to seven AZD1222 recipients were seropositive for SARS-CoV-2 at baseline. Participants were mostly white British and included more females than males, and it was suggested by the authors that clonal diversity may have been underestimated. Reportedly, close to half of the unique spike-specific TCRs recognized epitopes lying outside the regions that are mutated in the B.1.351 and B.1.1.7 variants. Vaccine-associated CD4 TCRs spanned the whole spike protein, with dominant responses in regions 160-218 and 743-854. The 56-69-year group was small, and its depth increase did not reach significance, likely because of low power. After two AZD1222 doses, both the breadth and the depth of spike-specific TCRs were significantly higher than at day 0 and than in MenACWY recipients. No day 14 peak-response samples were available, so repertoires were characterized only after the peak T cell response.

CDR1 is given as SEHNR and CDR2 as FQNEAQ, both from the germline V gene (reference sequence). From V the trimming removes 6 bases and from J it removes 5 bases, while the gene matches leave 3 bases of the junction unaccounted for. Measured from the cysteine to the phenylalanine, the CDR3 is 12 residues long. Left in the record is the CDR3 DNA by itself, 36 bases read in frame from the first base. The time point tag for this specimen amounts to: baseline before first vaccination. Samples from vaccinated people were obtained from the UK trials COV001 and COV002, which included a single-blind randomized controlled phase 2/3 trial of AZD1222 (ChAdOx1 nCoV-19) in healthy adults. Trial participant PBMC samples were collected at day 0 and day 28 after the second dose for TCRbeta chain sequencing.

The chain is encoded by TRBV7-9 joined to TRBJ1-1; 7 bases in between match TRBD1. This receptor was obtained from an adult in good health. The sample in question was peripheral blood, obtained on day 0 of AZD1222 vaccination. Here is the DNA: TGTGCCAGCAGTGCACAGGGGACTGAAGCTTTCTTT. Its protein is CASSAQGTEAFF. Extended through the reference TRBV7-9 and TRBJ1-1 proteins, this CDR3 yields the full variable domain: DTGVSQNPRHKITKRGQNVTFRCDPISEHNRLYWYRQTLGQGPEFLTYFQNEAQLEKSRLLSDRFSAERPKGSFSTLEIQRTEQGDSAMYLCASSAQGTEAFFGQGTRLTVV.